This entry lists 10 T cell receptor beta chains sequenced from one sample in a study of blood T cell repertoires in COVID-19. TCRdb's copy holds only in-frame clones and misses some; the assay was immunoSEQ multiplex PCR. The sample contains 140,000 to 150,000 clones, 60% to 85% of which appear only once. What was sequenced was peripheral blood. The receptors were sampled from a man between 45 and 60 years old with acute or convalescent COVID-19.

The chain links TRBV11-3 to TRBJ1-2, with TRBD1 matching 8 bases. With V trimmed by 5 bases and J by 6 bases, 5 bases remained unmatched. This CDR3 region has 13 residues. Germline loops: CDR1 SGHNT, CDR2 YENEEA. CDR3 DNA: TGTGCCAGCAGCCGCTCAGGGGGCAATGGCTACACCTTC. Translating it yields CASSRSGGNGYTF.

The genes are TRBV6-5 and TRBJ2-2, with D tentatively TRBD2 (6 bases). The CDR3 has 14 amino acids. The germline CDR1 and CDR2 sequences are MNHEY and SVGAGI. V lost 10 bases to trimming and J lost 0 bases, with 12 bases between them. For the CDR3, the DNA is TGTGCCACGCGGGACGGGGCGAACACCGGGGAGCTGTTTTTT. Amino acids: CATRDGANTGELFF.

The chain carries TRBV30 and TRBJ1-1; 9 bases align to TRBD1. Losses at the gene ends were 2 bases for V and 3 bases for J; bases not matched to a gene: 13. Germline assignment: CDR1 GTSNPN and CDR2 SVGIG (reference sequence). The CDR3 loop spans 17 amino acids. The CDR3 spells CAWSPLGTGSKYTEAFF. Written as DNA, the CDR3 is TGTGCCTGGAGTCCACTAGGGACAGGGAGTAAGTACACTGAAGCTTTCTTT.

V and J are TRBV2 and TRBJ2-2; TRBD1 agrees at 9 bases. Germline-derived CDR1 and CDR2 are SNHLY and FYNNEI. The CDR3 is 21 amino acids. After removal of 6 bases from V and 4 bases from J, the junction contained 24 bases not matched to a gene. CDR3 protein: CASRPDPTLGQGRLVTGELFF. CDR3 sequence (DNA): TGTGCCAGCAGACCCGATCCAACTCTAGGACAGGGGCGCTTGGTCACCGGGGAGCTGTTTTTT.

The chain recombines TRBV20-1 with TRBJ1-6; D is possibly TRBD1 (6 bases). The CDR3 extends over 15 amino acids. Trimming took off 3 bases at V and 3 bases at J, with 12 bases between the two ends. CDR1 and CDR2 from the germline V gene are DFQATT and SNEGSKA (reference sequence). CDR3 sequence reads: CSASSGQFYNSPLHF. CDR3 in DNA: TGCAGTGCTAGTTCCGGACAGTTCTATAATTCACCCCTCCACTTT.

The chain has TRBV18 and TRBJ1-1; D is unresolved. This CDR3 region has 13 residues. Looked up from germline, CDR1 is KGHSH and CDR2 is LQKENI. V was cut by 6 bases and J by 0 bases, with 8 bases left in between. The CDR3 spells CASSPAMNTEAFF. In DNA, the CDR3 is TGTGCCAGCTCCCCAGCGATGAACACTGAAGCTTTCTTT.

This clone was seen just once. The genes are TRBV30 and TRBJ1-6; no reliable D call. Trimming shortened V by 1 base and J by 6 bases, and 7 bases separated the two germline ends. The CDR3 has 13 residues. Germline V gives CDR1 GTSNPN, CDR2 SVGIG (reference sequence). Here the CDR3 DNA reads TGTGCCTGGAGTGGTGACACTAATTCACCCCTCCACTTT. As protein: CAWSGDTNSPLHF. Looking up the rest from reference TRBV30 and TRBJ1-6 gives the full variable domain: SQTIHQWPATLVQPVGSPLSLECTVEGTSNPNLYWYRQAAGRGLQLLFYSVGIGQISSEVPQNLSASRPQDRQFILSSKKLLLSDSGFYLCAWSGDTNSPLHFGNGTRLTVT.

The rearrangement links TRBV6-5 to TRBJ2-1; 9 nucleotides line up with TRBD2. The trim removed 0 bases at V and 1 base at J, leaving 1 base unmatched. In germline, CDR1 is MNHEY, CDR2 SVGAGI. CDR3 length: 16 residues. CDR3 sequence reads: CASSYSLAGSYNEQFF. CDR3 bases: TGTGCCAGCAGTTACTCTCTAGCGGGGTCCTACAATGAGCAGTTCTTC.

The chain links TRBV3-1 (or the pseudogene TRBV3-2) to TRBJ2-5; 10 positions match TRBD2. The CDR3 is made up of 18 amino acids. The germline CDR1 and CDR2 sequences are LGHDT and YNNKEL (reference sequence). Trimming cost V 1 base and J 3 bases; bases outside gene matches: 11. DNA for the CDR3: TGTGCCAGCAGCCAAGGCCCTTTGGGAAGCGGGGGGGAAGAGACCCAGTACTTC. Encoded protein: CASSQGPLGSGGEETQYF.

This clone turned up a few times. The CDR3 region has the DNA TGTGCCAGTAGATTAGTGGGACAGGGGGACAATCAGCCCCAGCATTTT. Residues: CASRLVGQGDNQPQHF. The chain uses TRBV19 and TRBJ1-5; 11 bases align to TRBD1. Losses at the gene ends were 6 bases for V and 3 bases for J; bases not matched to a gene: 7. Germline values: CDR1 LNHDA, CDR2 SQIVND (reference sequence). The CDR3 has 16 residues.